Shown below are 3 T cell receptor beta chains from a single sample sequenced in a study of cytomegalovirus exposure and HLA in healthy donors. Method: immunoSEQ multiplex PCR; TCRdb's copy keeps in-frame clones and lacks some. The sample has 130,000 or so clones, 89% seen once; the top ten hold 9%. Sequenced material: PBMCs. These receptors were obtained from a woman aged 18-30 years in good health and CMV-seropositive.

The chain employs TRBV28 and TRBJ2-3; maybe TRBD1 (5 bases). The germline CDR1 and CDR2 sequences are MDHEN and SYDVKM. The CDR3 loop spans 15 amino acids. Trimming removed 5 bases at V and 4 bases at J, with 16 bases between. CDR3 amino acids: CASSEIDSKSDTQYF. The DNA for the CDR3 is TGTGCCAGCAGTGAGATAGACAGCAAGTCAGATACGCAGTATTTT.

V is TRBV7-9 and J is TRBJ1-2; D is possibly TRBD1 (6 bases). Trimming removed 0 bases at V and 4 bases at J, with 12 bases between. The germline V gene encodes CDR1 SEHNR and CDR2 FQNEAQ (reference sequence). The CDR3 has 15 amino acids. The CDR3 region has the DNA TGTGCCAGCAGCTTAGCCAGGGACAACGTCTATGGCTACACCTTC. Its protein is CASSLARDNVYGYTF.

The rearrangement uses TRBV4-1 and TRBJ2-3; possibly TRBD1 for D (6 bases). Trimming took off 1 base at V and 5 bases at J, with 13 bases between the two ends. The CDR3 runs to 15 residues. Per the germline V gene, CDR1 is MGHRA and CDR2 is YSYEKL. Here the CDR3 reads CASSQGPLRGDTQYF. As DNA, the CDR3 is TGCGCCAGCAGCCAAGGCCCCCTCAGGGGAGATACGCAGTATTTT.